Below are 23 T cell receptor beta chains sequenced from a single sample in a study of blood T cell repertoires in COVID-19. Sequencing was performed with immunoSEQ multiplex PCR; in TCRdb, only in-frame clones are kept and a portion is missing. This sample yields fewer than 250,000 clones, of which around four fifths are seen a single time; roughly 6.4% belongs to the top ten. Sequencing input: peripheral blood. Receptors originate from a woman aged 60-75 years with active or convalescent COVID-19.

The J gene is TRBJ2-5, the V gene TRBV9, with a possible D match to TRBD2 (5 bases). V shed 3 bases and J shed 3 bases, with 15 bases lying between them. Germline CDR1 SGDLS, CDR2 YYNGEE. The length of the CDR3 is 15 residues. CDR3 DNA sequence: TGTGCCAGCAGCGCTGACTCGGACTGGGAAGAGACCCAGTACTTC. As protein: CASSADSDWEETQYF.

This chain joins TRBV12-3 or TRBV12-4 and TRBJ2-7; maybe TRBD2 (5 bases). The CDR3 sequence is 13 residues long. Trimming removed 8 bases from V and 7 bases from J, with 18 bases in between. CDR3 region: CASSRFAGGEQYV. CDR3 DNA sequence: TGTGCCAGCTCCAGGTTTGCGGGTGGGGAGCAGTACGTC.

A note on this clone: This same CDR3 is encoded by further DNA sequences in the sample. The CDR3 spells CASSLGLNTGELFF. The CDR3 region has the DNA TGTGCCAGCAGCTTAGGACTGAACACCGGGGAGCTGTTTTTT. The gene calls are TRBV7-2 and TRBJ2-2, with D uncertain. This CDR3 contains 14 residues. CDR1 is SGHTA and CDR2 is FQGNSA in the germline V gene. Trimming stripped 1 base from V and 1 base from J, with 4 bases between.

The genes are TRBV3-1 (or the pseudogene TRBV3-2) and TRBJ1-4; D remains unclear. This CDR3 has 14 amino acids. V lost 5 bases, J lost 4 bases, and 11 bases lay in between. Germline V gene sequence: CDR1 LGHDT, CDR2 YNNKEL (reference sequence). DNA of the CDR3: TGTGCCAGCAGCGAGGGCGAAGGTAATGAAAAACTGTTTTTT. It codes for CASSEGEGNEKLFF.

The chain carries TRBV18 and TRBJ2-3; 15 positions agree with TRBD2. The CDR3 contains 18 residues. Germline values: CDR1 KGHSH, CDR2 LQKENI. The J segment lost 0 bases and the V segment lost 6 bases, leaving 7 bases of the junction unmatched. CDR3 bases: TGTGCCAGCTCCCTGGGACTAGCGGGGGGTCTCAGCACAGATACGCAGTATTTT. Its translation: CASSLGLAGGLSTDTQYF.

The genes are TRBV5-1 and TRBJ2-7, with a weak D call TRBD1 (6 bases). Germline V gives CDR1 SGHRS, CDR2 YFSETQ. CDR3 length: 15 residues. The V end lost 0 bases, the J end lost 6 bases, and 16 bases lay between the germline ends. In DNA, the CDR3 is TGCGCCAGCAGCTTGGACCTTGACAGGACAGCCGAGCAGTACTTC. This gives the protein CASSLDLDRTAEQYF.

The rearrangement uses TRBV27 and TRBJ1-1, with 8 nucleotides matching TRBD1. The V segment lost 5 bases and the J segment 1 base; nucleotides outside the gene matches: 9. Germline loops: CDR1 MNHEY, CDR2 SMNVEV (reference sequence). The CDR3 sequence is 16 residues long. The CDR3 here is CASSPWTGMGNTEAFF. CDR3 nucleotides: TGTGCCAGCAGTCCGTGGACAGGGATGGGGAACACTGAAGCTTTCTTT.

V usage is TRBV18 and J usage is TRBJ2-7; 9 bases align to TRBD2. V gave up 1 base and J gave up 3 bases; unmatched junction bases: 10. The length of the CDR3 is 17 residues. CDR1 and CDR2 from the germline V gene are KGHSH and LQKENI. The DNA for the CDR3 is TGTGCCAGCTCACCACTTCCCCGGACTAGCGTCTTCTACGAGCAGTACTTC. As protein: CASSPLPRTSVFYEQYF.

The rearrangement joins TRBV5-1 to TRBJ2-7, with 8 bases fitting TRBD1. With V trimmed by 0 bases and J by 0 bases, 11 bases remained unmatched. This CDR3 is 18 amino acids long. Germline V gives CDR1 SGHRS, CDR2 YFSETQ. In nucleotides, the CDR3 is TGCGCCAGCAGCTTGGGCGACAGGGGCTCCCCTAGCTCCTACGAGCAGTACTTC. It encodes CASSLGDRGSPSSYEQYF. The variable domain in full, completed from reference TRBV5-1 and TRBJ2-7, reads KAGVTQTPRYLIKTRGQQVTLSCSPISGHRSVSWYQQTPGQGLQFLFEYFSETQRNKGNFPGRFSGRQFSNSRSEMNVSTLELGDSALYLCASSLGDRGSPSSYEQYFGPGTRLTVT.

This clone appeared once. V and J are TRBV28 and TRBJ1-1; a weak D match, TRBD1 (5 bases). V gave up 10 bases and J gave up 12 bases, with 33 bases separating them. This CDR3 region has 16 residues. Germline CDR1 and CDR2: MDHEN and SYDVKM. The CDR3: CATTRRGVRAGEGTFF. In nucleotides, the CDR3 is TGTGCCACCACTCGCCGGGGGGTCCGGGCCGGGGAGGGGACTTTCTTT.

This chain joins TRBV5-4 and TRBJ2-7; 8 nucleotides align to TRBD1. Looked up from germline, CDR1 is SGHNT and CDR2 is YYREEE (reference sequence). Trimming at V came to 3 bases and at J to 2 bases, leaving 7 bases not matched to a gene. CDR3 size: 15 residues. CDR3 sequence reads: CASSSKGQVAYEQYV. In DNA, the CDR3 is TGTGCCAGCAGCTCCAAGGGACAGGTCGCCTACGAGCAGTACGTC.

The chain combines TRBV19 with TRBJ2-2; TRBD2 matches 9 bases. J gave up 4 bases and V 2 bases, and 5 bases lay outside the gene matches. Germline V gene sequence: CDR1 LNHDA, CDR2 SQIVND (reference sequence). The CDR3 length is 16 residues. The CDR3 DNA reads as TGTGCCAGTAGTATACGGCGGGGGGGCCCCACCGGGGAGCTGTTTTTT. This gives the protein CASSIRRGGPTGELFF.

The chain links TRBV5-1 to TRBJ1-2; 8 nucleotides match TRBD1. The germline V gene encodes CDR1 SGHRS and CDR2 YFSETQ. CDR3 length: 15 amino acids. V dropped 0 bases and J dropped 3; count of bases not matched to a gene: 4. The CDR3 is CASSLGATGDYGYTF. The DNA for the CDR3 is TGCGCCAGCAGCTTGGGCGCGACAGGGGACTATGGCTACACCTTC.

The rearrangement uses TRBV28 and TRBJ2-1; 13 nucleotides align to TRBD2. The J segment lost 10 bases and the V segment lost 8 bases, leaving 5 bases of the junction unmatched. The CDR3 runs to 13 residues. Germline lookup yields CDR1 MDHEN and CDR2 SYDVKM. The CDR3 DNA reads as TGTGCCAGCCTCGGACTAGCGGGAGTGGAGCAGTTCTTC. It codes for CASLGLAGVEQFF.

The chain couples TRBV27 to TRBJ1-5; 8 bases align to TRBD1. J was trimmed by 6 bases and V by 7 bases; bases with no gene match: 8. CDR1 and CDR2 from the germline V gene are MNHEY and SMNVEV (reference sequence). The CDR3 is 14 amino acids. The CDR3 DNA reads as TGTGCCAGCACCCAGACAGGGGAAGGTCAGCCCCAGCATTTT. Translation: CASTQTGEGQPQHF.

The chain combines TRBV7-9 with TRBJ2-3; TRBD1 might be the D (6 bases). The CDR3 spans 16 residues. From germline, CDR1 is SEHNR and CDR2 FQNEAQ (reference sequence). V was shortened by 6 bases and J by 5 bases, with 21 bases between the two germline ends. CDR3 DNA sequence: TGTGCCAGCAGGCCAAGGACAGCCACCCCTGAAGATACGCAGTATTTT. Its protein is CASRPRTATPEDTQYF. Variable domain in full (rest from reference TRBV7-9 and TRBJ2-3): DTGVSQNPRHKITKRGQNVTFRCDPISEHNRLYWYRQTLGQGPEFLTYFQNEAQLEKSRLLSDRFSAERPKGSFSTLEIQRTEQGDSAMYLCASRPRTATPEDTQYFGPGTRLTVL.

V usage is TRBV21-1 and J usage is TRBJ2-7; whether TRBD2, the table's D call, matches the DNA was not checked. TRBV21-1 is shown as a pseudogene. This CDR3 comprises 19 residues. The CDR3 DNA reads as TGTGCCAGCAGCAGCTCAAAAAGGCTCGCATCTGCCGGGGACTTCGGGCAGTACGTC. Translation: CASSSSKRLASAGDFGQYV.

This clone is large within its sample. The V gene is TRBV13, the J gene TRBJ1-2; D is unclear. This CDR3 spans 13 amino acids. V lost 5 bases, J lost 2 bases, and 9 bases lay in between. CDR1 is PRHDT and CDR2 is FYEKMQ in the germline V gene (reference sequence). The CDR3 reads CASSHHENYGYTF. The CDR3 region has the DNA TGTGCCAGCAGCCACCACGAGAACTATGGCTACACCTTC.

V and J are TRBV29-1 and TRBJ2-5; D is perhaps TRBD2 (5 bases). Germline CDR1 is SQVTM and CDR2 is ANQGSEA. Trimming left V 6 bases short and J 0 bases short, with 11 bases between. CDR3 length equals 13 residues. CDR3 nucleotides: TGCAGCGTGAGGGCAGACAACCAAGAGACCCAGTACTTC. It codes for CSVRADNQETQYF.

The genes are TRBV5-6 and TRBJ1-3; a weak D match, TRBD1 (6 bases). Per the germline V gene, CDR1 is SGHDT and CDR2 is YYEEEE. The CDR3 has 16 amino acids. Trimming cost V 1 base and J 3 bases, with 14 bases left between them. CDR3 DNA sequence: TGTGCCAGCAGCTTGTCTGGAACAGGGTTTGGAAACACCATATATTTT. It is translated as CASSLSGTGFGNTIYF.

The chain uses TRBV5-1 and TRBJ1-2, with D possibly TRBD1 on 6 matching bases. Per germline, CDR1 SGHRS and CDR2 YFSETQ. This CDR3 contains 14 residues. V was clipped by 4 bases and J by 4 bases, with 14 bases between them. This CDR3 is CASSAGGLGYGYTF. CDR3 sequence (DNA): TGCGCCAGCAGCGCCGGGGGGCTAGGCTATGGCTACACCTTC. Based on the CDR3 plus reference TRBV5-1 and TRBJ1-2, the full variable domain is KAGVTQTPRYLIKTRGQQVTLSCSPISGHRSVSWYQQTPGQGLQFLFEYFSETQRNKGNFPGRFSGRQFSNSRSEMNVSTLELGDSALYLCASSAGGLGYGYTFGSGTRLTVV.

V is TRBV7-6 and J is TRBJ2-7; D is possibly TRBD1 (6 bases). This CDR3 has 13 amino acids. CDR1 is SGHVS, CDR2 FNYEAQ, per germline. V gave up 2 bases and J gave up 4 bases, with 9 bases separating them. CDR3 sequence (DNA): TGTGCCAGCAGCTTACGGGACAAATACGAGCAGTACTTC. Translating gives CASSLRDKYEQYF. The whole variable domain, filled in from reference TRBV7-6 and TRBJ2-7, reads GAGVSQSPRYKVTKRGQDVALRCDPISGHVSLYWYRQALGQGPEFLTYFNYEAQQDKSGLPNDRFSAERPEGSISTLTIQRTEQRDSAMYRCASSLRDKYEQYFGPGTRLTVT.

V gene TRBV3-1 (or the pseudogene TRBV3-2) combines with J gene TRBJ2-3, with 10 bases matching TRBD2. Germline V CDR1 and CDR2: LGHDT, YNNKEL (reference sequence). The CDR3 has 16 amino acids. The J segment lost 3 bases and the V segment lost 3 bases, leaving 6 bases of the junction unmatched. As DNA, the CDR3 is TGTGCCAGCAGCCACCTAGCGGGAGACCCGACAGATACGCAGTATTTT. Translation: CASSHLAGDPTDTQYF.